This T cell receptor (beta chain) comes out of a study of glioma-infiltrating T cells. Trimming took 8 bases from V and 9 from J; bases not matched to a gene: 15. The CDR3 consists of 15 residues. In germline, CDR1 is MNHEY, CDR2 SMNVEV (reference sequence). Using RNA template, CDR3s of TCR alpha and beta were amplified with iRepertoire arm-PCR. TCRdb re-called the multiplex PCR reads through MiXCR, storing one row per CDR3 protein. The sample shows more than 350,000 distinct CDR3 sequences, roughly two fifths of them seen only once. Study outcomes and limitations: CDR3 overlap between tissue and blood was very small.

In regard to this clonotype: Its antigen is currently unknown.

Sequencing was done on a sample of glioma tissue, nonneoplastic brain tissue, or PBMCs (not recorded which). The J gene is TRBJ2-1, the V gene TRBV27; TRBD2 aligns across 8 bases. The sequence was collected from a human donor with low-grade glioma or glioblastoma, undergoing nonglioma brain surgery, or in good health (not recorded which). This chain's CDR3 is CASGRTGLVLPEQFF. In DNA form, the CDR3 reads TGTGCCAGCGGTCGAACGGGACTAGTCCTACCTGAGCAGTTCTTC.